This T cell receptor (beta chain) was sequenced in a study of human T cells and chemical hapten exposure. Across the study: Diagnoses of alopecia areata, totalis or universalis occurred in mostly female patients.

Overall study results and limits: Against controls, expanded TCRs gave rise to significantly more large CDR3 similarity clusters.

Time point meaning: patch test 1, 2 weeks after DPC sensitization. Specified treatment: therapeutic diphenylcyclopropenone sensitization with weekly scalp DPC. During construction of the library, unique molecular identifiers were attached to individual cDNA molecules for quantitative, reproducible TCR counting. TCRdb reprocessed the RACE reads with MiXCR, giving one entry per CDR3 protein. The data show about 380,000 distinct CDR3 sequences, roughly 4.8% seen once. The germline V gene has CDR1 SGDLS and CDR2 YYNGEE. Trimming cost V 0 bases and J 0 bases, with 5 bases left between them. The CDR3 has 14 residues. Regarding this clonotype: Its antigen remains unidentified.

Specimen: whole blood, collected in connection with sensitization to the hapten diphenylcyclopropenone (DPC). The rearrangement links TRBV9 to TRBJ2-3; unclear D gene. The TCR sequence derives from a woman aged 50 to 65 with alopecia areata. Some clones in this sample may be carry-over from other donors' samples. The CDR3 nucleotides read TGTGCCAGCAGCGTAGCGTCTAGCACAGATACGCAGTATTTT. This codes for CASSVASSTDTQYF.